This entry concerns a single TCR beta chain. Its cognate antigen is unknown. This sample's TCRbeta library carried unique molecular identifier barcodes. Using its own MiXCR run on the PCR reads, TCRdb lists one record per CDR3 protein. The repertoire holds fewer than 350,000 distinct CDR3 sequences, with around 9.1% as singletons. The sample originates from a study of T-cell reconstitution after alpha-beta-depleted transplantation in children. Study-level findings and limits: Surviving recipient T cells and thymic progenitors underlay high day-60 TCRbeta diversity in some patients. One year after transplant, T-cell counts and diversity came mostly from newly produced T cells. Several hundred rapidly expanded clones from non-depleted graft cells reportedly supplied alpha-beta T cells about two months post-transplant.

Trimming took off 2 bases at V and 1 base at J, with 6 bases between the two ends. Germline lookup yields CDR1 SGHVS and CDR2 FQNEAQ. This CDR3 contains 14 residues. The chain has TRBV7-8 and TRBJ1-5; unclear D gene. The sequenced sample was PBMCs, obtained before TCRalphabeta/CD19-depleted stem cell transplant. This TCR was sampled from a boy younger than two with acute myeloid leukemia, due to receive a stem cell transplant. The CDR3 protein is CASSLYLSNQPQHF. In DNA form, the CDR3 reads TGTGCCAGCAGCTTATATCTCAGCAATCAGCCCCAGCATTTT.